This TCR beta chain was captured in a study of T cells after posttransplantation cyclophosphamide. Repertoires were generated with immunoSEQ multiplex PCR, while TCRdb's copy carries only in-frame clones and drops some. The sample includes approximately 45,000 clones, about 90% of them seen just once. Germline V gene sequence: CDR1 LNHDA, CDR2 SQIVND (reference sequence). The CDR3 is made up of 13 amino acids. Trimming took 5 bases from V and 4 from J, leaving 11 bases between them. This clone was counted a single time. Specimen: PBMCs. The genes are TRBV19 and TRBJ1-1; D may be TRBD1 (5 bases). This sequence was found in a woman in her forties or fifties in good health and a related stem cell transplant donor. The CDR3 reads CASSADMGTEAFF. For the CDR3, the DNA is TGTGCCAGTAGTGCGGACATGGGCACTGAAGCTTTCTTT.